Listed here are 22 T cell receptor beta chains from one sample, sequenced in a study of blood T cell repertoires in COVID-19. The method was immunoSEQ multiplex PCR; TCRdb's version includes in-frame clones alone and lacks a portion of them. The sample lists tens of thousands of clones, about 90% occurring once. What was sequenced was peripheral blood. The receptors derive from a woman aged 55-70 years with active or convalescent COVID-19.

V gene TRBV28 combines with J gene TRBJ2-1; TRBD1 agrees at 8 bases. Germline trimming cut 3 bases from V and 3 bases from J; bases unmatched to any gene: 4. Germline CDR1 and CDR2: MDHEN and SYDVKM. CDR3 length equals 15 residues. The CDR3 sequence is CASSFRQGIYNEQFF. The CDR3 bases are TGTGCCAGCAGTTTCCGACAGGGGATCTACAATGAGCAGTTCTTC.

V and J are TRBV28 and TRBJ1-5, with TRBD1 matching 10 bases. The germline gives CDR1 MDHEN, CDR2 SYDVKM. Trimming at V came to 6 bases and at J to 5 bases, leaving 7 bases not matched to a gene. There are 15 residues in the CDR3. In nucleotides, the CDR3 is TGTGCCAGCAGGACGGACAGGGGGAAAGATCAGCCCCAGCATTTT. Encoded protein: CASRTDRGKDQPQHF. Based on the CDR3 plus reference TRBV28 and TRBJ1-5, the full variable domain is DVKVTQSSRYLVKRTGEKVFLECVQDMDHENMFWYRQDPGLGLRLIYFSYDVKMKEKGDIPEGYSVSREKKERFSLILESASTNQTSMYLCASRTDRGKDQPQHFGDGTRLSIL.

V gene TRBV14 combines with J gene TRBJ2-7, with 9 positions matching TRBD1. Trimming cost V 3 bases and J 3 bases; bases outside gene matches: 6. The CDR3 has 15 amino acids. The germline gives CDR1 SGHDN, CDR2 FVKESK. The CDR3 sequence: CASSQSRQGGYEQYF. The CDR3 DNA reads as TGTGCCAGCAGCCAGTCCCGACAGGGGGGCTACGAGCAGTACTTC. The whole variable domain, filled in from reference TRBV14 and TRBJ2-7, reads EAGVTQFPSHSVIEKGQTVTLRCDPISGHDNLYWYRRVMGKEIKFLLHFVKESKQDESGMPNNRFLAERTGGTYSTLKVQPAELEDSGVYFCASSQSRQGGYEQYFGPGTRLTVT.

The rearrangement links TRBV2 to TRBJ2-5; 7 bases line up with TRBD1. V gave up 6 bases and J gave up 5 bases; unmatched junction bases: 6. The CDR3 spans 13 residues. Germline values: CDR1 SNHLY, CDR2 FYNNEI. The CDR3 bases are TGTGCCAGCAGGATAGGACAGGTGGAGACCCAGTACTTC. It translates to CASRIGQVETQYF.

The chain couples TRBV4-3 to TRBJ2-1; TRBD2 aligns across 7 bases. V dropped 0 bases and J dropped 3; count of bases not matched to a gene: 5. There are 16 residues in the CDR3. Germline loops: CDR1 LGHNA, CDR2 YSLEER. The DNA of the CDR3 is TGCGCCAGCAGCCAAGAAAGCGGGGAACTCTACAATGAGCAGTTCTTC. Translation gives CASSQESGELYNEQFF.

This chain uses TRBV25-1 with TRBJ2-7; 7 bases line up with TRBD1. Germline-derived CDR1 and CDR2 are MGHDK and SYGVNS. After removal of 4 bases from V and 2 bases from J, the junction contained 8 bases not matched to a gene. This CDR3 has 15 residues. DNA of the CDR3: TGTGCCAGCAGTGGACAGGGACAGATAACCTACGAGCAGTACTTC. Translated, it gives CASSGQGQITYEQYF.

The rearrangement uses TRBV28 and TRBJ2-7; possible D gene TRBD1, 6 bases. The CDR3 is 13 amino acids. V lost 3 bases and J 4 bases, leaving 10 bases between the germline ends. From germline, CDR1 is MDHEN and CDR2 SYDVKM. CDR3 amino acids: CASSLPGAYEQYF. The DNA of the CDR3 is TGTGCCAGCAGTTTGCCAGGGGCTTACGAGCAGTACTTC.

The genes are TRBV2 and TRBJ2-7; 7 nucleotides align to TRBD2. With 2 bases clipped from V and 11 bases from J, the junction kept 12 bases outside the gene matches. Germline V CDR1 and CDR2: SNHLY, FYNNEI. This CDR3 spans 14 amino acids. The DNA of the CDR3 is TGTGCCAGCAGTGAACTACAGCTAGCGGCGGCGAAGTACTTC. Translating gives CASSELQLAAAKYF.

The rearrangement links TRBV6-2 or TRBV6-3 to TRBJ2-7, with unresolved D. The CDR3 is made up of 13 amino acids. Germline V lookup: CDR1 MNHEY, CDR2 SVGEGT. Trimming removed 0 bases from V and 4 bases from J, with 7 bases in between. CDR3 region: CASSYSVQYEQYF. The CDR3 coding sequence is TGTGCCAGCAGTTACTCCGTCCAGTACGAGCAGTACTTC.

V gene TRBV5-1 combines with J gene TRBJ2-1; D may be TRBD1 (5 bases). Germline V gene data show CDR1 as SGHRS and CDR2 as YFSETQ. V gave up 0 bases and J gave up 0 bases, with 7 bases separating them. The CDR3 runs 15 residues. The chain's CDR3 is CASSLGQSSYNEQFF. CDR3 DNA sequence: TGCGCCAGCAGCTTGGGACAGAGCTCCTACAATGAGCAGTTCTTC. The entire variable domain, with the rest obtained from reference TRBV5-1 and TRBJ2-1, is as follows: KAGVTQTPRYLIKTRGQQVTLSCSPISGHRSVSWYQQTPGQGLQFLFEYFSETQRNKGNFPGRFSGRQFSNSRSEMNVSTLELGDSALYLCASSLGQSSYNEQFFGPGTRLTVL.

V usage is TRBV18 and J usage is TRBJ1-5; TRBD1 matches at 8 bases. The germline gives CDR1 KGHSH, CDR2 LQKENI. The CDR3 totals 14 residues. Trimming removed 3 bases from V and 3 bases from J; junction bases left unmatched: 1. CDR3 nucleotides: TGTGCCAGCTCACCGACAGGGGACAATCAGCCCCAGCATTTT. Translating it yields CASSPTGDNQPQHF.

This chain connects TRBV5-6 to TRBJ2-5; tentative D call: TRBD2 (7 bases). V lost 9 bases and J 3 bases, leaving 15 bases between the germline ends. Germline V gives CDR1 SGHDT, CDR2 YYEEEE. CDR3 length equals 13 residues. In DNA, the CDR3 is TGTGCCACCAGGAGGGAGGGGGAAGAGACCCAGTACTTC. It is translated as CATRREGEETQYF.

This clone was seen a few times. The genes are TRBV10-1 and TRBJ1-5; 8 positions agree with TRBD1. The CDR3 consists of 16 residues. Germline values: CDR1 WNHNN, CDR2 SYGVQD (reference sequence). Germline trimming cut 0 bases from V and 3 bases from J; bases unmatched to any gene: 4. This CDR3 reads CASSESKTGDNQPQHF. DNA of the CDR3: TGCGCCAGCAGTGAGTCGAAGACAGGGGACAATCAGCCCCAGCATTTT.

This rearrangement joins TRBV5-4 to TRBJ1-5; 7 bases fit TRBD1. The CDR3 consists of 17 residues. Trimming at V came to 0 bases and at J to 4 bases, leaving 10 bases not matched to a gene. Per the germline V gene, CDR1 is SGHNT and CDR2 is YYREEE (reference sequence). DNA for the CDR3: TGTGCCAGCAGCTTGGACAGGGGAAGCCGCGGAAATCAGCCCCAGCATTTT. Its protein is CASSLDRGSRGNQPQHF.

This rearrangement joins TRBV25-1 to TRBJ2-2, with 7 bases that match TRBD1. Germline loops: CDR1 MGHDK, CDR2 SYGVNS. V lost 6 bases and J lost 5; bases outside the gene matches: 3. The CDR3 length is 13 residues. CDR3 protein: CASRQGRTGELFF. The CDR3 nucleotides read TGTGCCAGCAGACAGGGGCGGACCGGGGAGCTGTTTTTT.

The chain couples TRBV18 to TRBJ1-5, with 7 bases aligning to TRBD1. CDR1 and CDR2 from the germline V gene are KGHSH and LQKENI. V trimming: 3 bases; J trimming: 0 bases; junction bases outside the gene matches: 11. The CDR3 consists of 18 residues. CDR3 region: CASSPLGGQAYSNQPQHF. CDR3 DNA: TGTGCCAGCTCACCCTTGGGAGGACAGGCCTATAGCAATCAGCCCCAGCATTTT.

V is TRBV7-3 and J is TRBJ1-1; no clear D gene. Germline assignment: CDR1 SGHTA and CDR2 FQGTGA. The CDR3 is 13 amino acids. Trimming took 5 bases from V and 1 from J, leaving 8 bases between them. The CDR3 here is CASSANSNTEAFF. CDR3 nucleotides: TGTGCCAGCAGCGCCAACTCGAACACTGAAGCTTTCTTT.

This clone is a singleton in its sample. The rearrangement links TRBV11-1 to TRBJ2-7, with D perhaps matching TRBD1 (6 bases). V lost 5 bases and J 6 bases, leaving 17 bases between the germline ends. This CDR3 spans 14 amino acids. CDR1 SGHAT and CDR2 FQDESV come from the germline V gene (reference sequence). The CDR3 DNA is TGTGCCAGCAGCCAGCAGGGGTACCGGGTCGAGCAGTACTTC. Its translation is CASSQQGYRVEQYF.

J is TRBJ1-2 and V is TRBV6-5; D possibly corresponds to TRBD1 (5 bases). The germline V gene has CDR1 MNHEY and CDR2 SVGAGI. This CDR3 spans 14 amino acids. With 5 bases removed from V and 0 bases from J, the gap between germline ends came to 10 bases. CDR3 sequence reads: CASSPDSSNYGYTF. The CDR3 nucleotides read TGTGCCAGCAGTCCTGACAGCTCTAACTATGGCTACACCTTC.

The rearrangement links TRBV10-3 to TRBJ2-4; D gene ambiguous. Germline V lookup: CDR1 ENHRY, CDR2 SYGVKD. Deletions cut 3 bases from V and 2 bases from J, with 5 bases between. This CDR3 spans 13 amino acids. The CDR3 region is CAISEQTKNIQYF. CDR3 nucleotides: TGTGCCATCAGTGAACAGACCAAAAACATTCAGTACTTC.

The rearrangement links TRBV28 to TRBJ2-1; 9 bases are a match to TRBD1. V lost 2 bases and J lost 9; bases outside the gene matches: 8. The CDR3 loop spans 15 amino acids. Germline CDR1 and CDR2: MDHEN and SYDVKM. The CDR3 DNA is TGTGCCAGCAGTTTAACAGGGGGCCAATTTACTGAGCAGTTCTTC. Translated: CASSLTGGQFTEQFF.

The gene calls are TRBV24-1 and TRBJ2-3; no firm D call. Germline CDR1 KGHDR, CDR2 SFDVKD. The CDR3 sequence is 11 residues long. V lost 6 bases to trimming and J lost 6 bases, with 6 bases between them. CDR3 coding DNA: TGTGCCACCAGTTGGGCTGATACGCAGTATTTT. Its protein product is CATSWADTQYF.